Many counts were recorded for the clone carrying this T cell receptor (beta chain). The read finishes 3 residues shy of the CDR3 end, and the germline J gene is used to complete it. These data originate in a study of T cell clonality in common variable immunodeficiency. Libraries were prepared by immunoSEQ multiplex PCR; TCRdb keeps only in-frame clonotypes and omits some of them. This repertoire lists about 35,000 clones without singletons; 9.5% sits in the top ten. Germline V gene sequence: CDR1 SQVTM, CDR2 ANQGSEA. CDR3 size: 12 residues. Sequencing input: peripheral blood mononuclear cells. The source is a person aged 18-69 years in good health. The V and J genes are TRBV29-1 and TRBJ2-3, with 7 bases identical to TRBD2. CDR3 DNA (partial): TGCAGCGCCGCGGGAGTCGGAGAGACG. Amino acid sequence: CSAAGVGET. The CDR3 in full is CSAAGVGETQYF.